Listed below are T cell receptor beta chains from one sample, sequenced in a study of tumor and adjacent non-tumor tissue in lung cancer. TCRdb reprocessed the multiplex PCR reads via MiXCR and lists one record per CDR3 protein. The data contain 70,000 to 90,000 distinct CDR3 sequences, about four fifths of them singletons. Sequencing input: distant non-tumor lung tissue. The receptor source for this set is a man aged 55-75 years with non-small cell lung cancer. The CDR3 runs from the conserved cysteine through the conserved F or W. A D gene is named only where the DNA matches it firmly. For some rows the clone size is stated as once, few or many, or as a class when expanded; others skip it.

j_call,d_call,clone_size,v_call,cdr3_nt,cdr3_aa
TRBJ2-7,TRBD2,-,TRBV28,TGTGGCAGCAGTCTGGGACTAGCGGGAAACTCCTACGAGCAGTACTTC,CGSSLGLAGNSYEQYF
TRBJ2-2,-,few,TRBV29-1,TGCAGCGTTGTAGCCAGGAACACCGGGGAGTCGTTTTTT,CSVVARNTGESFF
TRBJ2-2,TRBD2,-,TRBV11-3,TGTGCCAGCAGCTTCCAGGAAGCGGGAGGATACAGAGCCGGGGAGCTGTTTTTT,CASSFQEAGGYRAGELFF
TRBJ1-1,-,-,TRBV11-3,TGTGCCAGCAGCTCGCTCGGACGGCAAACTGAAGCTCTCTTT,CASSSLGRQTEALF
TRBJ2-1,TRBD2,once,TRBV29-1,TGCGGCGGTGTGGAGGCGGGAGACTCGGATGAGCAGTCCTTC,CGGVEAGDSDEQSF
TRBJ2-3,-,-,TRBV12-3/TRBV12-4,TGTGCAAGCATCCCCGTTAGCATAGATACGCAGTATTTT,CASIPVSIDTQYF
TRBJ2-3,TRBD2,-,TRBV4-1,TGCGTCAGCAGCTTCCGTCCGGGACTAGCGGGAGTGGGAAGGACAGATACGCAATATTTT,CVSSFRPGLAGVGRTDTQYF
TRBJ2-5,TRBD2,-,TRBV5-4,TGTGTCAGCAGAGGGGACTACCTCCAAGAGACACAGTACTTC,CVSRGDYLQETQYF
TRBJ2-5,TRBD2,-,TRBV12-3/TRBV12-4,TGTGCCAGCAGTTCGCTAGCGGGACCATGGTACCTAGTGACCCAATACTTC,CASSSLAGPWYLVTQYF
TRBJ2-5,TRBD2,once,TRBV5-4,TGTGCCAGCAGCTCCGTGGCGGGTGGGGGGGAGACCCAGTATTTC,CASSSVAGGGETQYF
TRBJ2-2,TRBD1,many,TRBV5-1,TGCGCCAGCATCGGACAGGGGGAAGGCGGGGAGCTGTTTTTT,CASIGQGEGGELFF
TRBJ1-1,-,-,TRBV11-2,TGTGCTAACAGCTTCCGGGGTTACACTGAAGCTTTCTTT,CANSFRGYTEAFF
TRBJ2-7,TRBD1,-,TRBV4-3,TGCGCCAGCAACCAAGGAATCAGGACAGGGGCCGCCTACAAGCAGTACTTC,CASNQGIRTGAAYKQYF
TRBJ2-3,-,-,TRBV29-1,TGCAGAGTTGGGCAAGATACGCAGTATTTT,CRVGQDTQYF
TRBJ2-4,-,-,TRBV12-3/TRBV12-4,TGTGCCAGCAGTCTAAAGTTTGGACAGAAAAACATTCGGTACTTC,CASSLKFGQKNIRYF
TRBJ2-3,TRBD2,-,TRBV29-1,TGCAGCGCCATAAGAATAGCGGGAGGGAGTATAGATACGCAGTATTTT,CSAIRIAGGSIDTQYF
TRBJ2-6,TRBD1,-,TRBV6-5,TGTGCCAGCAGTTTCAGGACAGGGGGCTCTGGGGCCGAGGTCCTGACTTTC,CASSFRTGGSGAEVLTF
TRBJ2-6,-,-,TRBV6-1,TGTGCCAGCCGACTGCTCTCTGGGGCCAACGTCCTGACTTTC,CASRLLSGANVLTF
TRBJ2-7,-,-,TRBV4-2,TGTGCCAGAAGCCAAGATTCGGGAGTCCCCCACGAGCAGTACTTC,CARSQDSGVPHEQYF
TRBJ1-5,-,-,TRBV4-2,TGTGCCAGCAGCCAAGGGAGTAACAAACAGCCCCAGCATTTT,CASSQGSNKQPQHF
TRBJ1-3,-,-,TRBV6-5,TGTGCCAGCAGTTACGAGCGCGGTGGAAACACCATATATTTT,CASSYERGGNTIYF
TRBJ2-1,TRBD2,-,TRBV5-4,TGTACCAGCAGCTCACTAGCGGGAGGATTCAATGAGCAGTTCTTC,CTSSSLAGGFNEQFF
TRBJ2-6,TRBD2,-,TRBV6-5,TGTGTCAGCAGCCCAGCGGGAGCCAGCCCTGGGGCCAACGTCCTGACTTTC,CVSSPAGASPGANVLTF
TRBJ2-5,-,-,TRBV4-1,TGTGCCGGCAGCCCCGACTCGGAGGGTCAGACCCAGTACTTC,CAGSPDSEGQTQYF
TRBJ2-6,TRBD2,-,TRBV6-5,TGTGCCAGCAGTTTAGCGGGGGCCAGCTCCGGGGCCAACGTCCCGTCTTTC,CASSLAGASSGANVPSF
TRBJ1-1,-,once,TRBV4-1,TGCGCCAGTAGGCGAGCAGGGGACACTGAAGCTTTCTTT,CASRRAGDTEAFF
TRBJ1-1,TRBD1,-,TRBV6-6,TGTGCCAGCATCTTACAGGGGGCGAACACTGAAGCTTTCTTT,CASILQGANTEAFF
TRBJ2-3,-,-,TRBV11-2,TGTGCCAGTAGCTTAAACCAGGGTACAAGAGATACGCAGTATTTT,CASSLNQGTRDTQYF
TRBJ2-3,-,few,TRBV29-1,TGCAGCGTTTCAGGGATAGCCACAGATACGCAGTATTTT,CSVSGIATDTQYF
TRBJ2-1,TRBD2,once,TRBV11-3,TGCGCCAGCAGCTTAGATCGACTAGCGGGAGTAGGTAAAAGGCAGTTCTTC,CASSLDRLAGVGKRQFF
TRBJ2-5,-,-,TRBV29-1,TGCAGAGTCGCCCCACTGACAGTTGCGTGGACCCAGTACTTC,CRVAPLTVAWTQYF